The TCR beta chain under discussion was sequenced for a study of T cells in pancreatic ductal adenocarcinoma. Points on this clone: Its antigen remains unknown.

The repertoire was sequenced with immunoSEQ multiplex PCR; TCRdb's copy has only in-frame clones and lacks some. The repertoire holds 31,000 or so clones, with roughly 92% as singletons. Study results and limitations: No significant tumor-blood clonality difference; means were about 0.11 and 0.072.

V lost 2 bases to trimming and J lost 6 bases; unmatched junction nucleotides: 10. CDR3 length equals 16 residues. From germline, CDR1 is MGHDK and CDR2 SYGVNS. Surgery without prior neoadjuvant therapy was the treatment of the selected pancreatic ductal adenocarcinoma patients. The sample taken for sequencing was PBMCs. V usage is TRBV25-1 and J usage is TRBJ1-2; TRBD1 aligns across 9 bases. This clonotype was sampled from a human donor with pancreatic ductal adenocarcinoma. CDR3: CASSEPGQGITDGYTF. DNA of the CDR3: TGTGCCAGCAGTGAACCAGGACAGGGGATTACCGATGGCTACACCTTC.